The 21 T cell receptor beta chains given below trace back to one sample, sequenced in a study of blood T cell repertoires in COVID-19. Produced via immunoSEQ multiplex PCR; TCRdb's table is partial and in-frame only. Of around 99,000 clones listed, 90% are singletons. The sequencing sample was made of peripheral blood. The receptors shown here come from a man aged 50-60 years with acute or convalescent COVID-19.

The gene calls are TRBV9 and TRBJ1-3, with D uncertain. The CDR3 totals 12 residues. V was pared by 3 bases and J by 4 bases, with 5 bases between. Germline V gene sequence: CDR1 SGDLS, CDR2 YYNGEE. The CDR3 protein is CASSDTGNTIYF. Here the CDR3 DNA reads TGTGCCAGCAGCGATACAGGAAACACCATATATTTT.

The CDR3 nucleotides are TGTGCCAGCAGTCCTCCGGGAGTGGACCTTACCTACTTC. Translating it yields CASSPPGVDLTYF. The chain links TRBV12-3 or TRBV12-4 to TRBJ2-7; a possible D gene is TRBD2 (6 bases). The CDR3 extends over 13 amino acids. V lost 5 bases to trimming and J lost 13 bases, with 21 bases between them.

V and J are TRBV29-1 and TRBJ2-5; a possible D gene is TRBD1 (6 bases). Deletions cut 5 bases from V and 5 bases from J, with 15 bases between. Germline V gene lookup returns CDR1 SQVTM and CDR2 ANQGSEA. This CDR3 comprises 13 residues. The CDR3 is CSVKQGWGETQYF. CDR3 in DNA: TGCAGCGTTAAACAGGGTTGGGGGGAGACCCAGTACTTC.

The genes are TRBV30 and TRBJ1-1; TRBD1 agrees at 9 bases. J was trimmed by 5 bases and V by 0 bases; bases with no gene match: 7. The CDR3 runs 15 residues. Germline V gene lookup returns CDR1 GTSNPN and CDR2 SVGIG (reference sequence). CDR3 nucleotides: TGTGCCTGGAGTGTAGGGAGGACAGGGGTAACTGAAGCTTTCTTT. Encoded protein: CAWSVGRTGVTEAFF.

The chain carries TRBV11-2 and TRBJ2-2, with D perhaps TRBD2 (6 bases). The germline gives CDR1 SGHAT, CDR2 FQNNGV. Trimming took off 1 base at V and 3 bases at J, with 9 bases between the two ends. The CDR3 has 15 residues. CDR3 amino acids: CASSLGWGDTGELFF. CDR3 nucleotides: TGTGCCAGCAGCTTAGGGTGGGGGGACACCGGGGAGCTGTTTTTT.

This clone occurred once. The chain uses TRBV6-5 and TRBJ1-3; no reliable D call. Looked up from germline, CDR1 is MNHEY and CDR2 is SVGAGI. The CDR3 totals 15 residues. V lost 0 bases, J lost 0 bases, and 6 bases lay in between. The CDR3: CASSYSGASGNTIYF. CDR3 DNA sequence: TGTGCCAGCAGTTACTCGGGAGCCTCTGGAAACACCATATATTTT.

The V gene is TRBV15, the J gene TRBJ2-1; the D gene is possibly TRBD2 (8 bases). This CDR3 region has 16 residues. The V end was cut by 5 bases, the J end by 3 bases, with 17 bases between. In germline, CDR1 is LNHNV, CDR2 YYDKDF (reference sequence). DNA for the CDR3: TGTGCCACCAGCGGGACAGCGGGAGTTGGCTACAATGAGCAGTTCTTC. It is translated as CATSGTAGVGYNEQFF.

The chain employs TRBV7-6 and TRBJ2-1; 12 bases fit TRBD2. The J segment lost 2 bases and the V segment lost 4 bases, leaving 6 bases of the junction unmatched. CDR1 and CDR2 from the germline V gene are SGHVS and FNYEAQ. The CDR3 length is 17 residues. CDR3 amino acids: CASSSSGLAGPYNEQFF. The CDR3 DNA follows: TGTGCCAGCAGCTCCTCAGGACTAGCGGGACCCTACAATGAGCAGTTCTTC.

The chain employs TRBV18 and TRBJ2-7; 8 bases are shared with TRBD2. With 4 bases clipped from V and 0 bases from J, the junction kept 5 bases outside the gene matches. Germline V gives CDR1 KGHSH, CDR2 LQKENI. The CDR3 covers 15 residues. Here the CDR3 reads CASSLLAGLSYEQYF. Here the CDR3 DNA reads TGTGCCAGCTCACTCTTAGCGGGGCTCTCCTACGAGCAGTACTTC.

The V and J genes are TRBV5-4 and TRBJ2-1; 9 nucleotides match TRBD2. The CDR3 sequence is 16 residues long. Germline trimming cut 3 bases from V and 6 bases from J; bases unmatched to any gene: 10. CDR1 SGHNT and CDR2 YYREEE come from the germline V gene (reference sequence). The CDR3 DNA sequence: TGTGCCAGCAGCTCCCTGACTAGCGGAGGCGGCAATGAGCAGTTCTTC. Its translation: CASSSLTSGGGNEQFF.

The chain employs TRBV6-5 and TRBJ1-1; TRBD1 agrees at 11 bases. This CDR3 region has 14 residues. V lost 6 bases, J lost 4 bases, and 4 bases stayed unmatched. Germline V gives CDR1 MNHEY, CDR2 SVGAGI. CDR3 amino acids: CASRRGTGGTEAFF. The CDR3 DNA is TGTGCCAGCAGGCGCGGGACAGGGGGCACTGAAGCTTTCTTT.

The chain carries TRBV14 and TRBJ2-5; 13 nucleotides align to TRBD2. CDR3 length: 17 residues. Germline-derived CDR1 and CDR2 are SGHDN and FVKESK. Trimming cost V 4 bases and J 3 bases; bases outside gene matches: 8. The DNA of the CDR3 is TGTGCCAGCAGCCTCCGAGGACTAGCGGGAGAGAAAGAGACCCAGTACTTC. Translating it yields CASSLRGLAGEKETQYF.

The rearrangement joins TRBV5-1 to TRBJ1-5, with D possibly matching TRBD1 (5 bases). The V gene's germline CDR1 is SGHRS and CDR2 YFSETQ. The ends were cut back, 0 bases at V and 3 bases at J, with 7 bases in the middle. CDR3 length: 14 residues. The CDR3 region has the DNA TGCGCCAGCAGCTTGGAGGGGAACAATCAGCCCCAGCATTTT. Its translation is CASSLEGNNQPQHF.

This chain uses TRBV3-1 (or the pseudogene TRBV3-2) with TRBJ1-1, with D uncertain. Per the germline V gene, CDR1 is LGHDT and CDR2 is YNNKEL (reference sequence). Trimming left V 1 base short and J 7 bases short, with 7 bases between. CDR3 length equals 12 residues. The CDR3 here is CASSQVPGEAFF. The CDR3 DNA follows: TGTGCCAGCAGCCAAGTACCCGGTGAAGCTTTCTTT.

CDR3 in amino acids: CASNPSGSAYNEQFF. For the CDR3, the DNA is TGCGCCAGCAATCCCAGCGGGAGCGCCTACAATGAGCAGTTCTTC. This chain joins TRBV10-2 and TRBJ2-1; 8 positions match TRBD2. V trimming: 7 bases; J trimming: 2 bases; junction bases outside the gene matches: 7. Germline V lookup: CDR1 WSHSY, CDR2 SAAADI. The CDR3 has 15 amino acids.

The rearrangement joins TRBV6-5 to TRBJ1-4; D unresolved. Germline V gene data show CDR1 as MNHEY and CDR2 as SVGAGI. Trimming cost V 5 bases and J 0 bases, with 7 bases left between them. There are 14 residues in the CDR3. The CDR3 here is CASSKTTTNEKLFF. In DNA, the CDR3 is TGTGCCAGCAGTAAAACTACAACTAATGAAAAACTGTTTTTT.

The chain employs TRBV5-1 and TRBJ2-7; 10 bases map to TRBD2. The J segment lost 4 bases and the V segment lost 2 bases, leaving 6 bases of the junction unmatched. In germline, CDR1 is SGHRS, CDR2 YFSETQ. The CDR3 covers 15 residues. The CDR3: CASSFTSGNAYEQYF. The CDR3 DNA reads as TGCGCCAGCAGCTTTACTAGCGGGAACGCGTACGAGCAGTACTTC.

V usage is TRBV11-2 and J usage is TRBJ1-4; D gene uncertain. CDR1 is SGHAT and CDR2 is FQNNGV in the germline V gene. CDR3 length equals 13 residues. Trimming cost V 3 bases and J 7 bases, with 9 bases left between them. For the CDR3, the DNA is TGTGCCAGCAGCTTGGACTCGACTGAAAAACTGTTTTTT. This gives the protein CASSLDSTEKLFF.

This chain uses TRBV14 with TRBJ1-3; TRBD1 is a possible D gene (5 bases). The CDR3 runs 15 residues. V was trimmed by 5 bases and J by 3 bases, leaving 14 bases between them. Looked up from germline, CDR1 is SGHDN and CDR2 is FVKESK. The chain's CDR3 is CASSSLGGLGNTIYF. CDR3 coding DNA: TGTGCCAGCAGCTCCCTGGGGGGACTTGGAAACACCATATATTTT.

This clone was seen a few times. V gene TRBV29-1 combines with J gene TRBJ1-2; D gene uncertain. Trimming took 5 bases from V and 3 from J, leaving 7 bases between them. Germline V CDR1 and CDR2: SQVTM, ANQGSEA. This CDR3 is 11 amino acids long. The CDR3 is CSVHTYYGYTF. In nucleotides, the CDR3 is TGCAGCGTTCACACCTACTATGGCTACACCTTC.

This clone was counted once. V and J are TRBV7-9 and TRBJ1-3, with D hard to call. The germline CDR1 and CDR2 sequences are SEHNR and FQNEAQ (reference sequence). The CDR3 is 16 residues long. Trimming removed 5 bases from V and 0 bases from J, with 14 bases in between. CDR3 in DNA: TGTGCCAGCAGCCCTCCGGGGATTAGCTCTGGAAACACCATATATTTT. Its translation is CASSPPGISSGNTIYF.